Presented here are 23 T cell receptor beta chains from one specimen sequenced in a study of T cells in Graves' hyperthyroidism and ophthalmopathy. The investigators amplified TCR beta CDR3 regions from RNA transcripts. The HTBI primer set drove a first-round RT-PCR of the TCR CDR3. TCRdb analysed the multiplex PCR reads with MiXCR anew, one entry per CDR3 protein. The sample holds hundreds of thousands of distinct CDR3 sequences, approximately 15% seen once. The sequencing input was blood. The receptors were gathered from a woman aged 55-69 years with Graves' ophthalmopathy.

The CDR3 bases are TGTGCCAGCACCTCCCAAGGGGTAGGTACCTACGAGCAGTACTTC. Its protein is CASTSQGVGTYEQYF. V gene TRBV28 combines with J gene TRBJ2-7; perhaps TRBD1 as D (5 bases). The germline V gene has CDR1 MDHEN and CDR2 SYDVKM. V was clipped by 7 bases and J by 2 bases, with 18 bases between them. The CDR3 has 15 amino acids.

This clonotype was observed at least ten times. The chain has TRBV5-1 and TRBJ1-2; 7 bases fit TRBD1. The CDR3 is 16 residues long. Trimming removed 0 bases from V and 4 bases from J; junction bases left unmatched: 9. Germline-derived CDR1 and CDR2 are SGHRS and YFSETQ. CDR3 bases: TGCGCCAGCAGCTTGGGCCCCCAGGGGGAGGGCTATGGCTACACCTTC. Translation: CASSLGPQGEGYGYTF.

This clonotype was observed a few times. CDR3 protein: CASSYLIRTGGNQPQHF. The CDR3 DNA reads TGTGCCAGCAGTTACTTAATACGGACAGGGGGCAATCAGCCCCAGCATTTT. V is TRBV6-2 or TRBV6-3 and J is TRBJ1-5, with 9 bases fitting TRBD1. V shed 1 base, J shed 2 bases, and the junction held 6 bases outside the gene matches. Germline-derived CDR1 and CDR2 are MNHEY and SVGEGT. CDR3 length equals 17 residues.

This clonotype has a handful of counts. V and J are TRBV6-1 and TRBJ1-5, with D maybe TRBD1 (5 bases). Trimming pared 6 bases from V and 2 bases from J, leaving 17 bases between. The CDR3 contains 16 residues. Germline V gene data show CDR1 as MNHNS and CDR2 as SASEGT. CDR3 nucleotides: TGTGCCAGCAGCCCCACGTGGGGCGCGGGCAATCAGCCCCAGCATTTT. Protein sequence: CASSPTWGAGNQPQHF.

The V gene is TRBV7-3, the J gene TRBJ1-2; 7 nucleotides agree with TRBD1. CDR1 and CDR2 from the germline V gene are SGHTA and FQGTGA. The CDR3 has 15 residues. Losses at the gene ends were 5 bases for V and 2 bases for J; bases not matched to a gene: 8. Here the CDR3 DNA reads TGTGCCAGCAGCCCGGAGCAGGGGGGGAACTATGGCTACACCTTC. Translation: CASSPEQGGNYGYTF.

This clonotype was seen a few times. The CDR3 region is CASSVGLVSHIAGGVEQFF. CDR3 DNA sequence: TGTGCCAGCAGCGTAGGTTTGGTGAGTCATATAGCGGGAGGGGTTGAGCAGTTCTTC. J is TRBJ2-1 and V is TRBV9; TRBD2 agrees at 11 bases. The germline V gene has CDR1 SGDLS and CDR2 YYNGEE. Losses at the gene ends were 0 bases for V and 9 bases for J; bases not matched to a gene: 17. This CDR3 spans 19 amino acids.

This clonotype appeared a few times. V gene TRBV20-1 combines with J gene TRBJ1-6; TRBD1 agrees at 8 bases. The germline gives CDR1 DFQATT, CDR2 SNEGSKA (reference sequence). This CDR3 is built from 16 residues. V was pared by 3 bases and J by 6 bases, with 10 bases of the junction left unmatched. The CDR3 reads CSARTLTGDGNSPLHF. In DNA, the CDR3 is TGCAGTGCTAGGACCTTGACAGGGGACGGTAATTCACCCCTCCACTTT.

This clonotype has only a few counts. The chain recombines TRBV6-2 or TRBV6-3 with TRBJ2-1; TRBD1 or TRBD2 may be the D gene (5 bases each). In germline, CDR1 is MNHEY, CDR2 SVGEGT. Trimming took 5 bases from V and 6 from J, leaving 20 bases between them. The length of the CDR3 is 16 residues. DNA of the CDR3: TGTGCCAGCAGTGCAACCGGGACCTCAGTGAGCAATGAGCAGTTCTTC. Amino acid sequence: CASSATGTSVSNEQFF.

This clonotype occurred a few times. CDR3 in DNA: TGTGCCAGCAGCTCGACCGGGACTGCGCTTCAGTACTTC. Amino acids: CASSSTGTALQYF. V usage is TRBV5-6 and J usage is TRBJ2-4; TRBD2 might be the D (6 bases). V shed 3 bases and J shed 11 bases, with 15 bases lying between them. This CDR3 region has 13 residues. Germline values: CDR1 SGHDT, CDR2 YYEEEE.

There are many counts of this clonotype. The chain has TRBV7-9 and TRBJ1-1; 8 bases line up with TRBD1. Germline CDR1 and CDR2: SEHNR and FQNEAQ (reference sequence). V gave up 1 base and J gave up 3 bases; unmatched junction bases: 4. The CDR3 consists of 15 residues. This CDR3 is CASSLESGGDTEAFF. In DNA form, the CDR3 reads TGTGCCAGCAGCTTAGAGTCAGGGGGCGACACTGAAGCTTTCTTT.

This clonotype was recorded at least ten times. For the CDR3, the DNA is TGTGCCACCAGTGATTGGCGGCCTGGGTCCTACAATGAGCAGTTCTTC. This gives the protein CATSDWRPGSYNEQFF. The V call is TRBV24-1, the J call TRBJ2-1; D gene uncertain. Germline loops: CDR1 KGHDR, CDR2 SFDVKD. The CDR3 extends over 16 amino acids. V was clipped by 2 bases and J by 1 base, with 11 bases between them.

The J gene is TRBJ1-5, the V gene TRBV12-3 or TRBV12-4; 7 bases fit TRBD1. The CDR3 spans 15 residues. V was clipped by 4 bases and J by 3 bases; unmatched bases: 6. CDR3 bases: TGTGCCAGCAGTTCAAGACAGGGCCCCAATCAGCCCCAGCATTTT. Its protein product is CASSSRQGPNQPQHF.

This clonotype was seen more than once but under ten times. A much more abundant neighbour one base away suggests this may be a read error. The V call is TRBV2, the J call TRBJ2-7; D unclear. This CDR3 spans 12 amino acids. The V end lost 5 bases, the J end lost 2 bases, and 7 bases lay between the germline ends. CDR1 is SNHLY and CDR2 is FYNNEI in the germline V gene. The CDR3 region is CASSKRTYEQYF. CDR3 DNA sequence: TGTGCCAGCAGTAAACGTACCTACGAGCAGTACTTC.

As regards this clonotype: Possible read error: a much larger clone is one base away. This chain uses TRBV11-2 with TRBJ2-1; weak D call: TRBD2 (5 bases). The CDR3 is 13 residues long. From germline, CDR1 is SGHAT and CDR2 FQNNGV. The germline V and J ends were trimmed by 2 bases and 5 bases, with 7 bases remaining between them. CDR3 region: CASSLRGNNEQFF. CDR3 DNA sequence: TGTGCCAGCAGCTTACGGGGAAACAATGAGCAGTTCTTC. The variable domain in full, with the rest retrieved from reference TRBV11-2 and TRBJ2-1, is EAGVAQSPRYKIIEKRQSVAFWCNPISGHATLYWYQQILGQGPKLLIQFQNNGVVDDSQLPKDRFSAERLKGVDSTLKIQPAKLEDSAVYLCASSLRGNNEQFFGPGTRLTVL.

This clonotype was seen repeatedly, ten times or more. The CDR3 here is CASSWTSGGGADTQYF. CDR3 bases: TGTGCCAGCAGTTGGACTAGCGGGGGTGGGGCAGATACGCAGTATTTT. V is TRBV2 and J is TRBJ2-3, with 13 positions matching TRBD2. CDR1 SNHLY and CDR2 FYNNEI come from the germline V gene. The CDR3 is made up of 16 amino acids. The J segment lost 4 bases and the V segment lost 5 bases, leaving 6 bases of the junction unmatched.

At least ten counts were recorded for this clonotype. CDR3 sequence (DNA): TGTGCCAGCAGTCCGGGACTAGCGGGAGTGGGGGTTACGCAGTATTTT. It yields the protein CASSPGLAGVGVTQYF. The rearrangement joins TRBV12-3 or TRBV12-4 to TRBJ2-3, with TRBD2 identical over 14 bases. V trimming: 5 bases; J trimming: 8 bases; junction bases outside the gene matches: 9. The CDR3 totals 16 residues.

Concerning this clonotype: A much larger clone differs from this one at a single base, so this may be a read error. The gene calls are TRBV3-1 and TRBJ2-7; 7 positions agree with TRBD1. This CDR3 contains 14 residues. CDR1 and CDR2 from the germline V gene are LGHDT and YNNKEL (reference sequence). The CDR3 DNA is TGTACCAGCAGCCAAGGGACAGCCCCCTACGAGCAGTACTTC. This translates into CTSSQGTAPYEQYF.

There are many counts of this clonotype. The gene calls are TRBV20-1 and TRBJ2-1; 9 bases are shared with TRBD2. Unmatched junction bases numbered 16, after V lost 5 bases and J lost 8 bases. CDR3 length: 16 residues. The germline CDR1 and CDR2 sequences are DFQATT and SNEGSKA (reference sequence). CDR3 bases: TGCAGTGCTGGCGGCGGGGCGGGAGGGCCGGGATATGAGCAGTTCTTC. This translates into CSAGGGAGGPGYEQFF.

This clonotype was observed at least ten times. The chain couples TRBV27 to TRBJ1-4, with D maybe TRBD1 (5 bases). V lost 2 bases and J lost 8, with 15 bases in between. CDR1 is MNHEY, CDR2 SMNVEV, per germline (reference sequence). The CDR3 has 15 residues. CDR3 in amino acids: CASSLQGTAGEKLFF. The CDR3 DNA follows: TGTGCCAGCAGTTTACAGGGAACAGCAGGGGAAAAACTGTTTTTT.

A note on this clonotype: One junction end does not reproduce the germline sequence, and a read error may be involved. The chain is built from TRBV6-1 and TRBJ1-4, with a weak D call TRBD1 (6 bases). The CDR3 totals 14 residues. Germline V lookup: CDR1 MNHNS, CDR2 SASEGT. The CDR3: CASRKQGPNEKLLF. DNA for the CDR3: TGTGCCAGCAGAAAACAGGGACCTAATGAAAAACTGCTTTTT.

This clonotype appeared many times. The chain employs TRBV10-3 and TRBJ1-4; 8 bases align to TRBD1. The CDR3 runs 14 residues. V lost 2 bases and J lost 8; bases outside the gene matches: 4. Germline V gene sequence: CDR1 ENHRY, CDR2 SYGVKD. The CDR3: CAISELDREEKLFF. The DNA of the CDR3 is TGTGCCATCAGTGAGCTGGACAGGGAGGAAAAACTGTTTTTT.

A few counts support this clonotype. The chain couples TRBV5-1 to TRBJ2-2; no clear D. CDR1 SGHRS and CDR2 YFSETQ come from the germline V gene. CDR3 length: 12 residues. The V and J ends lost 7 bases and 6 bases respectively, with 10 bases between them. In DNA form, the CDR3 reads TGCGCCAGCGGGAACCCATCCGGGGAGCTGTTTTTT. Its protein is CASGNPSGELFF. The variable domain in full, completed from reference TRBV5-1 and TRBJ2-2, reads KAGVTQTPRYLIKTRGQQVTLSCSPISGHRSVSWYQQTPGQGLQFLFEYFSETQRNKGNFPGRFSGRQFSNSRSEMNVSTLELGDSALYLCASGNPSGELFFGEGSRLTVL.

This clonotype was found many times. This chain links TRBV7-6 with TRBJ2-7; the match to TRBD1 covers 9 bases. The CDR3 has 18 amino acids. V lost 3 bases to trimming and J lost 1 base; unmatched junction nucleotides: 13. Per the germline V gene, CDR1 is SGHVS and CDR2 is FNYEAQ. This CDR3 is CASSFRRPGTGKSYEQYF. CDR3 bases: TGTGCCAGCAGCTTTAGACGCCCCGGGACAGGGAAATCCTACGAGCAGTACTTC.